The rows below give T cell receptor beta chains drawn from one sample of a study of T cells in Graves' hyperthyroidism and ophthalmopathy. TCRdb used MiXCR to reprocess the multiplex PCR reads, holding one entry per CDR3 protein. The repertoire includes 300,000 to 350,000 distinct CDR3 sequences, roughly 15% of them detected once, and roughly 31% sits in the top ten. Material for sequencing was blood. The source of these receptors is a man aged 25-45 years with Graves' hyperthyroidism. CDR3s include the opening cysteine and the closing phenylalanine or tryptophan. The D gene is left open where the match is weak. Expanded clones are given a class, and other clones once, few, many or no size at all.

clone_size	v_call	j_call	d_call	cdr3_aa	cdr3_nt
few	TRBV15	TRBJ2-3	NA	CATSRDARERDTQYF	TGTGCCACCAGCAGAGATGCGAGGGAAAGAGATACGCAGTATTTT
many	TRBV2	TRBJ1-6	NA	CASSERQGDSPLHF	TGTGCCAGCAGTGAGAGGCAGGGCGATTCACCCCTCCACTTT
NA	TRBV5-1	TRBJ2-1	TRBD2	CASSLLASGDNEQFF	TGCGCCAGCAGCCTCTTGGCTAGCGGTGACAATGAGCAGTTCTTC
few	TRBV9	TRBJ1-3	NA	CASSVATASSGNTIYF	TGTGCCAGCAGCGTAGCGACAGCAAGCTCTGGAAACACCATATATTTT
NA	TRBV6-1	TRBJ2-7	NA	CASFNYEQYF	TGTGCCAGCTTCAACTACGAGCAGTACTTC
NA	TRBV20-1	TRBJ2-4	NA	CSAANTGNIQYF	TGCAGTGCCGCCAATACGGGAAACATTCAGTACTTC
few	TRBV4-2	TRBJ2-7	TRBD2	CASSRTSGAYEQYF	TGTGCCAGCAGCCGAACTAGCGGGGCCTACGAGCAGTACTTC
NA	TRBV30	TRBJ1-1	NA	CAWVKGEAFF	TGTGCCTGGGTGAAGGGTGAAGCTTTCTTT
many	TRBV20-1	TRBJ2-1	TRBD2	CSARRAGEGLYNEQFF	TGCAGTGCTAGAAGAGCGGGAGAGGGACTCTACAATGAGCAGTTCTTC
many	TRBV30	TRBJ1-1	NA	CAWSMDGNTEAFF	TGTGCCTGGAGTATGGATGGGAACACTGAAGCTTTCTTT
many	TRBV7-3	TRBJ2-3	NA	CASSLGLETDTQYF	TGTGCCAGCAGCTTGGGTCTGGAAACAGATACGCAGTATTTT
many	TRBV5-1	TRBJ2-2	NA	CASSLGLVGTGELFF	TGCGCCAGCAGCTTAGGGCTAGTCGGCACCGGGGAGCTGTTTTTT
many	TRBV20-1	TRBJ1-2	NA	CSARAAGINYGYTF	TGCAGTGCTAGGGCGGCAGGAATTAACTATGGCTACACCTTC
NA	TRBV14	TRBJ2-5	NA	CASSHAKTQYF	TGTGCCAGCAGCCATGCGAAGACCCAGTACTTC
many	TRBV27	TRBJ2-1	TRBD1	CASSPLDRDIYNEQFF	TGTGCCAGCAGTCCATTGGACAGGGACATATACAATGAGCAGTTCTTC
NA	TRBV7-9	TRBJ2-3	NA	CASSPGRGREGTDTQYF	TGTGCCAGCAGCCCCGGTCGGGGGAGAGAGGGCACAGATACGCAGTATTTT
NA	TRBV30	TRBJ1-2	NA	CAWSRPRRYGYTF	TGTGCCTGGAGTCGTCCGAGACGCTATGGCTACACCTTC
many	TRBV18	TRBJ2-1	TRBD2	CASSSGTSGTNEQFF	TGTGCCAGCTCATCCGGGACTAGCGGGACCAATGAGCAGTTCTTC
many	TRBV7-2	TRBJ2-1	TRBD1	CASSFSFGTGARNEQFF	TGTGCCAGCAGCTTTTCTTTCGGGACAGGGGCGAGGAATGAGCAGTTCTTC
many	TRBV28	TRBJ1-2	NA	CASSFWTEMFYGYTF	TGTGCCAGCAGTTTTTGGACAGAGATGTTCTATGGCTACACCTTC
many	TRBV24-1	TRBJ1-2	NA	CATSDPVGGYTF	TGTGCCACCAGTGACCCTGTAGGTGGCTACACCTTC
few	TRBV9	TRBJ2-1	TRBD1	CASSVVGTGPVREQFF	TGTGCCAGCAGCGTAGTAGGGACAGGTCCTGTGCGGGAGCAGTTCTTC
NA	TRBV7-8	TRBJ2-1	TRBD2	CASGGRSNNEQFF	TGTGCCAGCGGCGGGAGGTCTAACAATGAGCAGTTCTTC
few	TRBV12-5	TRBJ2-1	NA	CASGLWVYEQFF	TGTGCTAGTGGTTTATGGGTTTATGAGCAGTTCTTC
many	TRBV5-1	TRBJ2-1	NA	CASSLSENPSYNEQFF	TGCGCCAGCAGCTTGAGTGAGAATCCCTCCTACAATGAGCAGTTCTTC
many	TRBV12-3/TRBV12-4	TRBJ1-1	TRBD1	CASSGRTGGRAFF	TGTGCCAGCAGCGGTAGAACAGGGGGTAGGGCTTTCTTT
NA	TRBV20-1	TRBJ2-1	NA	CSGRGYNEQFF	TGCAGTGGAAGAGGGTACAATGAGCAGTTCTTC
NA	TRBV2	TRBJ2-2	NA	CALRGDGELFF	TGTGCGCTAAGGGGTGACGGGGAGCTGTTTTTT
once	TRBV19	TRBJ1-2	NA	CASSVPTANYGYTF	TGTGCCAGTAGTGTACCGACTGCTAACTATGGCTACACCTTC
NA	TRBV14	TRBJ2-2	NA	CASSQLLATDTGELFF	TGTGCCAGCAGCCAACTTCTAGCAACGGACACCGGGGAGCTGTTTTTT
few	TRBV18	TRBJ1-2	TRBD1	CASSPVPSRTGTNYGYTF	TGTGCCAGCTCACCAGTCCCCTCCCGGACAGGGACTAACTATGGCTACACCTTC
many	TRBV28	TRBJ2-5	NA	CASSLMRGSAQYF	TGTGCCAGCAGTTTAATGAGGGGGTCGGCCCAGTACTTC
many	TRBV6-1	TRBJ2-7	NA	CASSEGTEWDEQYF	TGTGCCAGCAGTGAAGGAACAGAATGGGACGAGCAGTACTTC
many	TRBV7-9	TRBJ2-3	TRBD1	CASSSSPGQGGADTQYF	TGTGCCAGCAGCTCATCACCAGGACAGGGGGGAGCAGATACGCAGTATTTT
many	TRBV7-2	TRBJ2-1	NA	CASSLVGVSSYNEQFF	TGTGCCAGCAGCTTAGTGGGAGTGAGCTCCTACAATGAGCAGTTCTTC
NA	TRBV7-9	TRBJ2-3	NA	CASSRASSTDTQYF	TGTGCCAGCAGCAGGGCTTCTAGCACAGATACGCAGTATTTT
many	TRBV3-1	TRBJ2-1	TRBD2	CASSHDGRVNEQFF	TGTGCCAGCAGCCACGACGGGAGGGTCAATGAGCAGTTCTTC
many	TRBV28	TRBJ1-1	NA	CASRTLGGGTEAFF	TGTGCCAGCAGAACCCTAGGGGGTGGCACTGAAGCTTTCTTT
many	TRBV28	TRBJ2-2	NA	CASSSPGLPGELFF	TGTGCCAGCAGTTCCCCAGGGCTGCCCGGGGAGCTGTTTTTT
few	TRBV5-1	TRBJ2-5	TRBD2	CASSYGTSGGETQYF	TGCGCCAGCAGCTACGGGACTAGCGGGGGAGAGACCCAGTACTTC
many	TRBV12-5	TRBJ1-5	NA	CASGFGAEPQHF	TGTGCTAGTGGTTTTGGGGCTGAGCCCCAGCATTTT
NA	TRBV20-1	TRBJ2-2	NA	CSARRGTGELFF	TGCAGTGCTCGACGGGGAACCGGGGAGCTGTTTTTT
many	TRBV27	TRBJ2-1	NA	CASSLGETYNEQFF	TGTGCCAGCAGTTTGGGGGAAACCTACAATGAGCAGTTCTTC
many	TRBV5-1	TRBJ2-3	TRBD2	CASSFAPPGTSETDTQYF	TGCGCCAGCAGCTTTGCCCCCCCCGGGACTAGTGAGACAGATACGCAGTATTTT
NA	TRBV11-2	TRBJ2-7	NA	CASSFVNSYEQYF	TGTGCCAGCAGCTTCGTTAACTCCTACGAGCAGTACTTC
many	TRBV28	TRBJ1-2	TRBD1	CASSSPTGGNYGYTF	TGTGCCAGCAGTTCCCCTACAGGGGGCAACTATGGCTACACCTTC